Presented here are 9 T cell receptor beta chains from one specimen sequenced in a study of T-cell memory formation after mild COVID-19. TCRdb passed the 5' RACE reads through MiXCR, listing each CDR3 protein once. This table has just over 300,000 distinct CDR3 sequences, approximately 19% appearing once. The sequenced sample consisted of PBMCs or a T cell subset sorted from them (not recorded which). These TCRs come from a man aged 18 to 29 who had mild COVID-19 (a few samples of this study predate the infection). Cell type and time point are not known.

V is TRBV12-3 or TRBV12-4 and J is TRBJ2-3; D might be TRBD2 (6 bases). The CDR3 loop spans 16 amino acids. V dropped 0 bases and J dropped 1 base, with 11 bases sitting between them. CDR3 nucleotide sequence: TGTGCCAGCAGTTTAGCGTGGCCTAGCGGCACAGATACGCAGTATTTT. Protein: CASSLAWPSGTDTQYF.

In this sample, this clonotype turned up many times. The V and J genes are TRBV27 and TRBJ2-5; 7 bases align to TRBD2. Germline V gene lookup returns CDR1 MNHEY and CDR2 SMNVEV (reference sequence). CDR3 length: 13 residues. J lost 5 bases, V lost 5 bases, and 5 bases had no gene match. CDR3 sequence reads: CASSPRGRETQYF. The CDR3 nucleotides read TGTGCCAGCAGTCCGCGGGGGAGGGAGACCCAGTACTTC.

The sample holds a few counts of this clonotype. The rearrangement links TRBV4-2 to TRBJ2-7; 8 bases align to TRBD1. After removal of 1 base from V and 7 bases from J, the junction contained 9 bases not matched to a gene. Germline CDR1 and CDR2: LGHNA and YNFKEQ. The CDR3 extends over 15 amino acids. The CDR3 here is CASSQGGTGAWEQYF. The CDR3 DNA reads TGTGCCAGCAGCCAAGGGGGGACAGGAGCGTGGGAGCAGTACTTC.

The V gene is TRBV7-2, the J gene TRBJ1-2, with D perhaps matching TRBD1 (5 bases). The length of the CDR3 is 14 residues. Per the germline V gene, CDR1 is SGHTA and CDR2 is FQGNSA. V was clipped by 1 base and J by 4 bases, with 10 bases between them. The CDR3 loop is CASSLEGRAYGYTF. DNA of the CDR3: TGTGCCAGCAGCTTAGAGGGCAGGGCCTATGGCTACACCTTC.

The chain uses TRBV6-2 or TRBV6-3 and TRBJ2-7, with a weak D call TRBD2 (6 bases). Trimming removed 5 bases from V and 0 bases from J, with 17 bases in between. The V gene's germline CDR1 is MNHEY and CDR2 SVGEGT. This CDR3 has 16 amino acids. CDR3 DNA sequence: TGTGCCAGCAGTAATCGGGACTTGACACGCTCCTACGAGCAGTACTTC. Encoded protein: CASSNRDLTRSYEQYF.

This clonotype occurred a few times. This chain links TRBV5-1 with TRBJ2-1; unclear D gene. This CDR3 has 14 amino acids. V dropped 0 bases and J dropped 6 bases, with 10 bases sitting between them. Looked up from germline, CDR1 is SGHRS and CDR2 is YFSETQ. The CDR3 nucleotides are TGCGCCAGCAGCTTGGAAGGCGCTAGCAATGAGCAGTTCTTC. This gives the protein CASSLEGASNEQFF.

The chain couples TRBV10-3 to TRBJ1-2; 10 nucleotides align to TRBD1. The junction had 9 bases not matched to a gene; V was cut back by 7 bases and J by 7 bases. Germline values: CDR1 ENHRY, CDR2 SYGVKD. The CDR3 totals 14 residues. Here the CDR3 reads CAITSGTGEFGYTF. The CDR3 DNA reads TGTGCCATCACCTCCGGGACAGGGGAATTTGGCTACACCTTC.

This clonotype was seen a few times. This chain connects TRBV7-9 to TRBJ1-5; D may be TRBD1 (5 bases). In germline, CDR1 is SEHNR, CDR2 FQNEAQ (reference sequence). The CDR3 length is 15 residues. The V end was cut by 5 bases, the J end by 0 bases, with 11 bases between. The CDR3 nucleotides are TGTGCCAGCAGCCCTACAGGTGATAGCAATCAGCCCCAGCATTTT. Its protein is CASSPTGDSNQPQHF.

The chain couples TRBV4-3 to TRBJ2-5; 15 nucleotides line up with TRBD2. The CDR3 runs 17 residues. Germline values: CDR1 LGHNA, CDR2 YSLEER. Trimming cost V 2 bases and J 4 bases; bases outside gene matches: 5. The CDR3 protein is CASSQSPGLAGGETQYF. The DNA for the CDR3 is TGCGCCAGCAGCCAATCCCCGGGACTAGCGGGGGGAGAGACCCAGTACTTC.